The entry below describes one TCR beta chain. Its antigen is not known. This record belongs to a study of post-analysis software for immune sequencing data. Across the whole study: Relapsing-remitting, secondary progressive and progressive-relapsing forms made up the multiple sclerosis disease courses. Study results and limitations: Pronounced co-clustering by F measure was evident among identically batched samples. The normalized Chao1 diversity of multiple sclerosis patients was significantly lower than that of controls.

Each TCR beta cDNA library carried unique molecular identifiers. Each CDR3 protein is one row after TCRdb ran MiXCR on the PCR reads. The repertoire holds about 200,000 distinct CDR3 sequences, with 29% as singletons. The sequence came from a girl younger than 18 with multiple sclerosis. Sequences were obtained from blood.

The CDR3 DNA follows: TGTGCCAGCAGTGCACGTGACGGCAACTATGGCTACACCTTC. This translates into CASSARDGNYGYTF. The chain has TRBV6-6 and TRBJ1-2; no firm D call. Looked up from germline, CDR1 is MNHNY and CDR2 is SVGAGI (reference sequence). This CDR3 has 14 amino acids. V lost 5 bases to trimming and J lost 2 bases, with 12 bases between them.